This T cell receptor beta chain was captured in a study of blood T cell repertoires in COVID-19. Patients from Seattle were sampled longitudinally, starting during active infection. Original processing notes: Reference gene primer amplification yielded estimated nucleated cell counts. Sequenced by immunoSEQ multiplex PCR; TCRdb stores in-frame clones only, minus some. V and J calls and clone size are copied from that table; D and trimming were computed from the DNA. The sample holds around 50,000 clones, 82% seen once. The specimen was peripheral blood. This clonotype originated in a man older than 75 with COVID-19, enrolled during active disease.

The chain's CDR3 is CASSQGRGRQPQHF. CDR3 coding DNA: TGCGCCAGCAGCCAAGGGAGGGGTAGGCAGCCCCAGCATTTT. The chain recombines TRBV4-3 with TRBJ1-5, with D possibly matching TRBD1 (5 bases). This CDR3 contains 14 residues. CDR1 LGHNA and CDR2 YSLEER come from the germline V gene. V lost 1 base to trimming and J lost 7 bases, with 11 bases between them.